Listed below are T cell receptor beta chains from one sample, sequenced in a study of CD8 T cells in Susac syndrome. TCRdb reprocessed the immunoSEQ multiplex PCR reads with MiXCR, giving one entry per CDR3 protein. The table includes hundreds of thousands of distinct CDR3 sequences, 85% detected once. Sequences were obtained from CD8+ T cells from PBMCs. These receptors came from a human donor with multiple sclerosis. Both conserved end residues are part of each CDR3. A D gene is named only where the DNA matches it firmly. Clone size is stated in some rows and not others, as once, few, many or a class when expanded.

cdr3_aa cdr3_nt cdr3_length clone_size d_call j_call v_call
CSAQNPGTIRYEQYF TGCAGTGCACAAAACCCCGGGACAATTCGCTACGAGCAGTACTTC 15 . . TRBJ2-7 TRBV20-1
CASASGNTIYF TGCGCCAGCGCCTCTGGAAACACCATATATTTT 11 once . TRBJ1-3 TRBV10-2
CASSYYSGSSEQFF TGTGCCAGCAGTTACTATAGCGGGAGTAGTGAGCAGTTCTTC 14 few TRBD2 TRBJ2-1 TRBV6-6
CASSLNTGTGDNLEQFF TGTGCCAGCTCTCTCAATACCGGGACAGGGGATAATCTTGAGCAGTTCTTC 17 . TRBD1 TRBJ2-1 TRBV18
CASTLWISYNEQFF TGTGCCAGCACCCTGTGGATCTCCTACAATGAGCAGTTCTTC 14 few . TRBJ2-1 TRBV11-3
CASKKTGAPMTLHF TGTGCCAGCAAAAAAACAGGGGCGCCTATGACCCTCCACTTT 14 . TRBD1 TRBJ1-6 TRBV27
CASSSDSRGRVYSNQPQHF TGTGCCAGCAGCTCGGACAGCAGGGGAAGGGTCTATAGCAATCAGCCCCAGCATTTT 19 . . TRBJ1-5 TRBV7-9
CATSTGTTNNEQFF TGTGCCACCAGTACCGGGACTACGAACAATGAGCAGTTCTTC 14 . TRBD2 TRBJ2-1 TRBV24-1
CSVVRPNSYEQYF TGCAGCGTTGTGCGTCCCAACTCCTACGAGCAGTACTTC 13 few . TRBJ2-7 TRBV29-1
CSARVHEGPEQFF TGCAGTGCTAGAGTTCACGAGGGGCCTGAGCAGTTCTTC 13 . . TRBJ2-1 TRBV20-1
CASSLGRSTYEQYF TGTGCCAGCAGTTTGGGGCGCAGCACCTACGAGCAGTACTTC 14 few . TRBJ2-7 TRBV27